This entry lists 10 T cell receptor beta chains sequenced from one sample in a study of blood T cell repertoires in COVID-19. The assay was immunoSEQ multiplex PCR, and TCRdb's table has in-frame clones only and misses some. The sample consists of 230,000 or so clones, about 87% of them appearing once. The sequencing sample was made of PBMCs or T cells enriched from blood (not recorded which). The receptors come from a woman in her thirties or forties with acute COVID-19.

The chain couples TRBV6-2 or TRBV6-3 to TRBJ2-4; 10 bases line up with TRBD1. CDR1 MNHEY and CDR2 SVGEGT come from the germline V gene. Unmatched junction bases numbered 7, after V lost 5 bases and J lost 0 bases. This CDR3 spans 17 amino acids. The chain's CDR3 is CASSPLGQGIAKNIQYF. In DNA, the CDR3 is TGTGCCAGCAGTCCCCTGGGACAGGGGATAGCCAAAAACATTCAGTACTTC.

The rearrangement joins TRBV19 to TRBJ2-5; D is possibly TRBD1 (5 bases). Looked up from germline, CDR1 is LNHDA and CDR2 is SQIVND (reference sequence). CDR3 size: 13 residues. Trimming cost V 5 bases and J 7 bases, with 14 bases left between them. CDR3 DNA: TGTGCCAGTAGTCCCCCAGGGAAGGGGACCCAGTACTTC. Amino acids: CASSPPGKGTQYF.

This sequence joins TRBV30 and TRBJ2-1; D gene unclear. Trimming removed 0 bases at V and 7 bases at J, with 10 bases between. This CDR3 has 13 residues. Germline-derived CDR1 and CDR2 are GTSNPN and SVGIG (reference sequence). The CDR3 bases are TGTGCCTGGAGTGTAGTGTTGAGAAATGAGCAGTTCTTC. It specifies CAWSVVLRNEQFF.

To note about this clone: Other nucleotide sequences in the sample specify the same CDR3. The chain couples TRBV9 to TRBJ1-3; no reliable D call. Germline V gene lookup returns CDR1 SGDLS and CDR2 YYNGEE. This CDR3 has 14 amino acids. Trimming took 0 bases from V and 0 from J, leaving 4 bases between them. CDR3 nucleotide sequence: TGTGCCAGCAGCGTAGGTAGCTCTGGAAACACCATATATTTT. Amino acids: CASSVGSSGNTIYF.

The rearrangement joins TRBV29-1 to TRBJ1-1, with D uncertain. Trimming shortened V by 4 bases and J by 5 bases, and 5 bases separated the two germline ends. The germline gives CDR1 SQVTM, CDR2 ANQGSEA. The CDR3 sequence is 10 residues long. DNA for the CDR3: TGCAGCGTTGCCCTAACTGAAGCTTTCTTT. The encoded protein is CSVALTEAFF.

V and J are TRBV12-3 or TRBV12-4 and TRBJ1-4, with 8 bases aligning to TRBD1. V lost 2 bases, J lost 14 bases, and 7 bases stayed unmatched. This CDR3 has 13 residues. CDR3 DNA sequence: TGTGCCAGCAGTTTAACAGGGGGGACAGAGCTGTTTTTT. It yields the protein CASSLTGGTELFF.

V gene TRBV9 combines with J gene TRBJ2-1, with D tentatively TRBD1 (6 bases). The ends were cut back, 7 bases at V and 2 bases at J, with 16 bases in the middle. The length of the CDR3 is 15 residues. From germline, CDR1 is SGDLS and CDR2 YYNGEE. The CDR3 reads CASGYRDTAYNEQFF. The CDR3 DNA is TGTGCCAGCGGGTACCGGGACACCGCCTACAATGAGCAGTTCTTC.

The chain is built from TRBV3-1 (or the pseudogene TRBV3-2) and TRBJ1-2; TRBD1 agrees at 8 bases. The germline CDR1 and CDR2 sequences are LGHDT and YNNKEL (reference sequence). This CDR3 has 14 amino acids. With 4 bases clipped from V and 4 bases from J, the junction kept 5 bases outside the gene matches. The CDR3 reads CASSPWTGIYGYTF. The CDR3 DNA reads as TGTGCCAGCAGCCCTTGGACAGGGATCTATGGCTACACCTTC.

V gene TRBV23-1 combines with J gene TRBJ2-7; 7 positions match TRBD1. TRBV23-1 is sorted into the ORF group, with uncertain function. Trimming removed 3 bases from V and 7 bases from J; junction bases left unmatched: 18. The CDR3 runs 17 residues. CDR3 coding DNA: TGCGCCAGCAGTCATCGGATTGACAGGGAGAGTATTAGGGAGCAGTACGTC. This codes for CASSHRIDRESIREQYV.

The chain recombines TRBV6-5 with TRBJ2-2, with 10 bases that match TRBD1. Looked up from germline, CDR1 is MNHEY and CDR2 is SVGAGI. After removal of 6 bases from V and 6 bases from J, the junction contained 4 bases not matched to a gene. The CDR3 runs to 14 residues. The CDR3: CASRRQGAAGELFF. The DNA of the CDR3 is TGTGCCAGCAGAAGACAGGGGGCGGCCGGGGAGCTGTTTTTT.